One sample yielded the 27 T cell receptor beta chains listed below, sequenced in a study of human T cells and chemical hapten exposure. Time point specified: pre-sensitization, week 0. The treatment was: therapeutic diphenylcyclopropenone sensitization with weekly scalp DPC. Each CDR3 protein gets one entry after TCRdb re-called the RACE reads with MiXCR. Seen here are under 300,000 distinct CDR3 sequences, around 7.7% observed once, and the top ten hold 1.2%. This sample comprised whole blood, obtained in connection with sensitization to the hapten diphenylcyclopropenone (DPC). These receptors came from a man aged 18 to 35 with alopecia areata. Some clones in this sample may be carry-over from other donors' samples.

This chain joins TRBV6-1 and TRBJ1-6; D is possibly TRBD1 (5 bases). Trimming stripped 2 bases from V and 6 bases from J, with 14 bases between. The CDR3 runs to 16 residues. In germline, CDR1 is MNHNS, CDR2 SASEGT. The CDR3 DNA follows: TGTGCCAGCAGTGAACAGGCAGGGACCACTAATTCACCCCTCCACTTT. It translates to CASSEQAGTTNSPLHF.

The chain combines TRBV11-2 with TRBJ2-6; D may be TRBD2 (7 bases). The CDR3 covers 19 residues. V lost 6 bases and J 3 bases, leaving 24 bases between the germline ends. Germline V CDR1 and CDR2: SGHAT, FQNNGV. The CDR3, as DNA: TGTGCCAGCAGGGCGATCCGTGGGGGGGCGCCCCGTGGGGCCAACGTCCTGACTTTC. Translated: CASRAIRGGAPRGANVLTF.

This clonotype was seen a few times. DNA for the CDR3: TGCGCCAGCAGCTTGGCGCAGGGAGGGGAAGAGACCCAGTACTTC. Amino acids: CASSLAQGGEETQYF. The gene calls are TRBV5-1 and TRBJ2-5; 7 nucleotides agree with TRBD2. V shed 0 bases, J shed 3 bases, and the junction held 5 bases outside the gene matches. The CDR3 length is 15 residues. Germline CDR1 is SGHRS and CDR2 is YFSETQ.

This clonotype was counted between two and nine times. The chain links TRBV7-2 to TRBJ1-1; 12 bases agree with TRBD1. V lost 6 bases and J lost 0; bases outside the gene matches: 20. CDR3 size: 21 residues. The germline CDR1 and CDR2 sequences are SGHTA and FQGNSA. CDR3 protein: CASRRRPGTGGAPPMNTEAFF. Written as DNA, the CDR3 is TGTGCCAGCAGGCGGCGTCCCGGGACAGGGGGCGCCCCGCCTATGAACACTGAAGCTTTCTTT.

This clonotype has at least ten counts. J is TRBJ2-7 and V is TRBV10-3; a possible D gene is TRBD1 (5 bases). The CDR3 covers 14 residues. Trimming took 6 bases from V and 0 from J, leaving 12 bases between them. Germline V gene data show CDR1 as ENHRY and CDR2 as SYGVKD. This chain's CDR3 is CAISPDISSYEQYV. The CDR3 bases are TGTGCCATCAGCCCGGACATAAGCTCCTACGAGCAGTACGTC.

This clonotype was counted ten times or more. This chain links TRBV27 with TRBJ2-2, with D possibly being TRBD1 (6 bases). This CDR3 comprises 14 residues. Per germline, CDR1 MNHEY and CDR2 SMNVEV (reference sequence). Trimming removed 4 bases from V and 3 bases from J, with 9 bases in between. The CDR3 spells CASSSYRDTGELFF. Written as DNA, the CDR3 is TGTGCCAGCAGTTCTTACAGGGACACCGGGGAGCTGTTTTTT.

This clonotype appeared many times. The DNA for the CDR3 is TGTGCCAGCGCCCTGTCACATACAACCAGGGGGAGCGAGCAGTACGTC. It is translated as CASALSHTTRGSEQYV. This sequence joins TRBV7-8 and TRBJ2-7; TRBD1 agrees at 7 bases. The CDR3 totals 16 residues. Germline V CDR1 and CDR2: SGHVS, FQNEAQ. Trimming cost V 8 bases and J 6 bases; bases outside gene matches: 19.

This clonotype was detected only a few times. The germline gene is not matched at one end of the junction; a read error may be the cause. The chain links TRBV7-2 to TRBJ2-1, with D unresolved. The germline gives CDR1 SGHTA, CDR2 FQGNSA. The CDR3 spans 12 residues. CDR3 in DNA: TGTGTCAGCAGCTTGGGGTACAATGAGCAGTTCTTC. Translating gives CVSSLGYNEQFF. Full variable domain (remainder filled in from reference TRBV7-2 and TRBJ2-1): GAGVSQSPSNKVTEKGKDVELRCDPISGHTALYWYRQSLGQGLEFLIYFQGNSAPDKSGLPSDRFSAERTGGSVSTLTIQRTQQEDSAVYLCVSSLGYNEQFFGPGTRLTVL.

In this sample, this clonotype turned up a few times. This sequence joins TRBV18 and TRBJ1-1; D is ambiguous. Germline V gives CDR1 KGHSH, CDR2 LQKENI. Between the trimmed V and J ends, which lost 6 bases and 3 bases, there was a span of 11 bases. The CDR3 runs 13 residues. Here the CDR3 reads CASSQNSDTEAFF. DNA for the CDR3: TGTGCCAGCTCCCAAAACTCGGACACTGAAGCTTTCTTT. Full variable domain (rest looked up from reference TRBV18 and TRBJ1-1): NAGVMQNPRHLVRRRGQEARLRCSPMKGHSHVYWYRQLPEEGLKFMVYLQKENIIDESGMPKERFSAEFPKEGPSILRIQQVVRGDSAAYFCASSQNSDTEAFFGQGTRLTVV.

The V call is TRBV5-1, the J call TRBJ1-1, with 8 bases that match TRBD1. The CDR3 consists of 17 residues. Per germline, CDR1 SGHRS and CDR2 YFSETQ. V lost 1 base, J lost 1 base, and 9 bases stayed unmatched. Here the CDR3 DNA reads TGCGCCAGCAGCTTGCTATCTAGTGGGACAGGGAACACTGAAGCTTTCTTT. It translates to CASSLLSSGTGNTEAFF.

This chain joins TRBV11-2 and TRBJ2-1, with D possibly being TRBD1 (5 bases). Germline CDR1 and CDR2: SGHAT and FQNNGV. The CDR3 covers 12 residues. V was shortened by 6 bases and J by 9 bases, with 12 bases between the two germline ends. The CDR3 DNA follows: TGTGCCAGCAGGTTCTCAGGGTTTGAGCAGTTCTTC. Translated, it gives CASRFSGFEQFF.

This clonotype was counted a few times. The V gene is TRBV11-1, the J gene TRBJ2-5, with 7 positions matching TRBD1. CDR1 and CDR2 from the germline V gene are SGHAT and FQDESV (reference sequence). V was pared by 5 bases and J by 5 bases, with 8 bases of the junction left unmatched. CDR3 length: 14 residues. The CDR3: CASSPKGGWETQYF. CDR3 in DNA: TGTGCCAGCAGCCCGAAAGGGGGCTGGGAGACCCAGTACTTC.

This chain links TRBV20-1 with TRBJ2-7, with D tentatively TRBD1 (6 bases). Germline CDR1 and CDR2: DFQATT and SNEGSKA (reference sequence). The CDR3 runs 12 residues. The germline V and J ends were trimmed by 2 bases and 7 bases, with 12 bases remaining between them. CDR3 in DNA: TGCAGTGCTAGAACACAGGGTCGAGAGCAGTACGTC. It encodes CSARTQGREQYV.

In this sample, this clonotype turned up many times. The chain couples TRBV29-1 to TRBJ1-2, with D unclear. From germline, CDR1 is SQVTM and CDR2 ANQGSEA. The CDR3 spans 12 residues. Trimming removed 3 bases at V and 0 bases at J, with 5 bases between. In nucleotides, the CDR3 is TGCAGCGTTGATTCAGCTAACTATGGCTACACCTTC. Its protein is CSVDSANYGYTF.

V and J are TRBV21-1 and TRBJ2-1. TRBV21-1 is a recognized pseudogene. CDR3 size: 11 residues. In DNA form, the CDR3 reads TGTGCCAGCAGCAAAACGAATGAGCAGTTCTTC. Amino acid sequence: CASSKTNEQFF.

The chain carries TRBV7-3 and TRBJ2-1; no clear D gene. Trimming removed 2 bases from V and 8 bases from J, with 10 bases in between. This CDR3 spans 13 amino acids. Germline V gives CDR1 SGHTA, CDR2 FQGTGA. The CDR3 spells CASSLQARDEQFF. The CDR3 coding sequence is TGTGCCAGCAGCTTACAGGCTAGGGATGAGCAGTTCTTC.

This clonotype occurred a few times. The chain uses TRBV12-3 or TRBV12-4 and TRBJ1-6; 7 nucleotides match TRBD1. The CDR3 is made up of 16 amino acids. V gave up 6 bases and J gave up 2 bases; unmatched junction bases: 7. CDR3 bases: TGTGCCAGCAGCCCCTTGGGACAGACCTATAATTCACCCCTCCACTTT. It encodes CASSPLGQTYNSPLHF.

This clonotype was observed a handful of times. The chain employs TRBV29-1 and TRBJ2-3; the D gene is possibly TRBD2 (5 bases). This CDR3 is built from 13 residues. Looked up from germline, CDR1 is SQVTM and CDR2 is ANQGSEA. V lost 4 bases, J lost 2 bases, and 10 bases lay in between. CDR3 sequence: CSVAAADTDTQYF. The CDR3 DNA reads as TGCAGCGTTGCAGCGGCCGACACAGATACGCAGTATTTT.

Many counts were recorded for this clonotype. In nucleotides, the CDR3 is TGTGCCAGCAGCTCCGACAGGGATGGGGGCTACACCTTC. Protein: CASSSDRDGGYTF. V and J are TRBV28 and TRBJ1-2; 7 bases map to TRBD1. CDR3 length: 13 amino acids. V trimming: 6 bases; J trimming: 8 bases; junction bases outside the gene matches: 9. The germline gives CDR1 MDHEN, CDR2 SYDVKM.

This clonotype has more than one count but fewer than ten. The chain joins TRBV29-1 to TRBJ1-2, with D tentatively TRBD1 (5 bases). Germline loops: CDR1 SQVTM, CDR2 ANQGSEA. Trimming pared 6 bases from V and 2 bases from J, leaving 19 bases between. This CDR3 has 15 amino acids. Written as DNA, the CDR3 is TGCAGCGTGGGTTACACCGGGACTGACAACTATGGCTACACCTTC. Its protein product is CSVGYTGTDNYGYTF.

In its sample, this clonotype was seen a few times. The chain couples TRBV3-1 to TRBJ2-3; 9 bases agree with TRBD1. V trimming: 0 bases; J trimming: 2 bases; junction bases outside the gene matches: 9. The CDR3 contains 18 residues. Per germline, CDR1 LGHDT and CDR2 YNNKEL (reference sequence). The CDR3, as DNA: TGTGCCAGCAGCCAAGATTTTCCAGGGACAGGGTCCACAGATACGCAGTATTTT. It codes for CASSQDFPGTGSTDTQYF.

This clonotype was seen at least ten times. This chain joins TRBV24-1 and TRBJ1-2; 10 bases match TRBD1. Germline trimming cut 6 bases from V and 7 bases from J; bases unmatched to any gene: 4. The CDR3 has 13 residues. CDR1 KGHDR and CDR2 SFDVKD come from the germline V gene. The CDR3 region has the DNA TGTGCCACCAGTCGGACAGGGGGAAGTGGCTACACCTTC. It encodes CATSRTGGSGYTF.

On this clonotype: A much larger clonotype is one base distant, so this may be a read error. The chain has TRBV9 and TRBJ1-4; no reliable D call. V was clipped by 0 bases and J by 8 bases, with 14 bases between them. This CDR3 has 15 amino acids. In germline, CDR1 is SGDLS, CDR2 YYNGEE. CDR3 sequence (DNA): TGTGCCAGCAGCGTAGGAACAGTCATGAAAGAAAAACTGTTTTTT. Amino acid sequence: CASSVGTVMKEKLFF.

This clonotype was observed a few times. The chain uses TRBV5-8 and TRBJ1-4; a possible D gene is TRBD1 (6 bases). The V gene's germline CDR1 is SGHTS and CDR2 YDEGEE. Deletions cut 3 bases from V and 8 bases from J, with 17 bases between. The CDR3 consists of 15 residues. CDR3 nucleotides: TGTGCCAGCAGCTGGATGGAGTGGGGGGCGGAAAAACTGTTTTTT. Residues: CASSWMEWGAEKLFF.

CDR3 in amino acids: CASSLGTGVGNQPQHF. The CDR3 nucleotides read TGCGCCAGCAGCTTGGGCACAGGGGTAGGCAATCAGCCCCAGCATTTT. This sequence joins TRBV5-1 and TRBJ1-5, with 7 bases aligning to TRBD1. In germline, CDR1 is SGHRS, CDR2 YFSETQ. The CDR3 spans 16 residues. After removal of 0 bases from V and 2 bases from J, the junction contained 5 bases not matched to a gene.

The rearrangement joins TRBV7-3 to TRBJ1-1; 9 positions agree with TRBD1. Germline CDR1 SGHTA, CDR2 FQGTGA. The length of the CDR3 is 14 residues. V was clipped by 5 bases and J by 8 bases; unmatched bases: 9. As DNA, the CDR3 is TGTGCCAGCAGCAAATCCACAGGGGGCACGGAAGCTTTCTTT. Translation: CASSKSTGGTEAFF. Combining the CDR3 with reference TRBV7-3 and TRBJ1-1 gives the whole variable domain GAGVSQTPSNKVTEKGKYVELRCDPISGHTALYWYRQSLGQGPEFLIYFQGTGAADDSGLPNDRFFAVRPEGSVSTLKIQRTERGDSAVYLCASSKSTGGTEAFFGQGTRLTVV.

This chain joins TRBV7-8 and TRBJ2-5; 9 bases match TRBD1. Per germline, CDR1 SGHVS and CDR2 FQNEAQ. V lost 9 bases and J lost 4; bases outside the gene matches: 18. The CDR3 contains 17 residues. The CDR3 sequence is CASIPLRGTGWAETQYF. Here the CDR3 DNA reads TGTGCCAGTATCCCACTCAGGGGGACAGGGTGGGCAGAGACCCAGTACTTC.